The 8 T cell receptor beta chains in this list originate from one sample, sequenced in a study of T cell responses to AZD1222 COVID-19 vaccine. Profiling relied on immunoSEQ multiplex PCR, and the TCRdb table lists in-frame clones only, not all of them. Among about 120,000 clones listed, 70% to 90% were seen once. The sequencing used peripheral blood, collected on day 0 of AZD1222 vaccination. The receptor source for this set is an adult in good health.

Here the CDR3 DNA reads TGTGCCAGCAGTGCGAGCTCTGGGGCCAACGTCCTGACTTTC. Protein sequence: CASSASSGANVLTF. V is TRBV27 and J is TRBJ2-6; D remains ambiguous. CDR1 is MNHEY and CDR2 is SMNVEV in the germline V gene (reference sequence). The CDR3 is 14 residues long. Trimming cost V 5 bases and J 0 bases, with 5 bases left between them.

The chain carries TRBV27 and TRBJ1-3; D remains unclear. The CDR3 is made up of 12 amino acids. Germline CDR1 MNHEY, CDR2 SMNVEV (reference sequence). V was cut by 5 bases and J by 9 bases, with 11 bases left in between. The CDR3 loop is CASSPVPGTIYF. The CDR3 nucleotides are TGTGCCAGCAGTCCGGTCCCCGGCACCATATATTTT.

The rearrangement joins TRBV4-1 to TRBJ1-1, with TRBD1 identical over 9 bases. The CDR3 is made up of 15 amino acids. The trim removed 0 bases at V and 7 bases at J, leaving 6 bases unmatched. CDR1 MGHRA and CDR2 YSYEKL come from the germline V gene. The CDR3 DNA reads TGCGCCAGCAGCCAAGATGGGACAGGGAGCATTGAAGCTTTCTTT. This encodes CASSQDGTGSIEAFF.

This clone has a single count. V usage is TRBV12-3 or TRBV12-4 and J usage is TRBJ1-1; TRBD1 matches at 7 bases. CDR3 size: 13 residues. V was pared by 8 bases and J by 4 bases, with 7 bases of the junction left unmatched. The CDR3 nucleotides read TGTGCCAGCCGAGACAGGGTATTCACTGAAGCTTTCTTT. It specifies CASRDRVFTEAFF.

This chain joins TRBV28 and TRBJ1-3; D is perhaps TRBD1 (5 bases). V shed 7 bases and J shed 2 bases, with 12 bases lying between them. This CDR3 contains 14 residues. Germline CDR1 MDHEN, CDR2 SYDVKM. CDR3 in DNA: TGTGCCAGCACCACCGGGGGAACTGGAAACACCATATATTTT. This translates into CASTTGGTGNTIYF.

The CDR3 DNA reads as TGCGCCAGCAGTGCCGGACTAGCGGGAGGGTATGAGCAGTTCTTC. Its protein is CASSAGLAGGYEQFF. This chain uses TRBV10-2 with TRBJ2-1; TRBD2 matches 15 bases. The CDR3 loop spans 15 amino acids. Germline V gives CDR1 WSHSY, CDR2 SAAADI. With 4 bases clipped from V and 8 bases from J, the junction kept 3 bases outside the gene matches.

The genes are TRBV3-1 (or the pseudogene TRBV3-2) and TRBJ1-2, with no clear D. There are 14 residues in the CDR3. Trimming shortened V by 3 bases and J by 7 bases, and 15 bases separated the two germline ends. In germline, CDR1 is LGHDT, CDR2 YNNKEL (reference sequence). The CDR3 DNA sequence: TGTGCCAGCAGCCAGCATGGGGATTCCGGTGGCTACACCTTC. It is translated as CASSQHGDSGGYTF.

CDR3 residues: CASTERGPHANNYGYTF. In DNA form, the CDR3 reads TGTGCCAGCACCGAAAGGGGACCTCACGCGAATAACTATGGCTACACCTTC. The chain combines TRBV11-3 with TRBJ1-2, with D maybe TRBD1 (5 bases). This CDR3 region has 17 residues. Looked up from germline, CDR1 is SGHNT and CDR2 is YENEEA. The germline V and J ends were trimmed by 7 bases and 1 base, with 22 bases remaining between them. Filled out from reference TRBV11-3 and TRBJ1-2, the complete variable domain reads EAGVVQSPRYKIIEKKQPVAFWCNPISGHNTLYWYLQNLGQGPELLIRYENEEAVDDSQLPKDRFSAERLKGVDSTLKIQPAELGDSAVYLCASTERGPHANNYGYTFGSGTRLTVV.